This TCR beta chain was recovered during a study of T cells after yellow fever vaccination (dated by TCRdb to about 2019). For context, the study as a whole: The SMART-Seq v4 Ultra Low Input RNA kit was used to prepare libraries from fractions with low cell numbers. Two healthy male donors, one aged 18 to 29 and one aged 30 to 40 years, made up the cohort. Bulk PBMC replicates and cell subsets were isolated from blood drawn at multiple timepoints before and after both primary and secondary immunization. To follow T-cell clones before and after both primary and booster YFV17D yellow fever vaccination, bulk TCR alpha and beta repertoires underwent longitudinal sequencing.

Sequencing was performed on an Illumina NovaSeq 6000. TCR cDNA was made using 5'RACE template switching, a step that added a universal primer site and unique molecular identifiers. Priming for cDNA synthesis came from both the TCR alpha and TCR beta constant segments. Library amplification involved two PCR steps, and the second step added sample barcodes and sequencing adapters. Libraries were sequenced on Illumina HiSeq 2500 (2x100 bp) or NovaSeq (2x150 bp). The paper's data handling went like this. Reads were demultiplexed and collapsed into UMI consensus sequences with MIGEC, and V(D)J alignment was performed with MiXCR. Using edgeR on replicate PBMC samples, clonotypes were called vaccine-responding if FDR was below 0.01 and the log2 fold change was above 5 up to day 15. Each bulk clonotype received a CD4 or CD8 identity based on whether the sequenced CD4 or CD8 repertoire contained that clonotype at higher abundance. The public reads were reanalyzed by TCRdb: fastp trimming at Q25, MiXCR alignment, in-frame beta chains only. Entries are consolidated by CDR3 protein sequence, retaining the most common genes and DNA. The authors' filters were not applied to this entry. This sample holds roughly 170,000 distinct CDR3 sequences; about a tenth were observed only once. The top ten constitute approximately 35% of the sample.

Sequences SGDLS (CDR1) and YYNGEE (CDR2) are obtained from the germline V gene. Trimming at the junction amounts to 5 bases on V and 4 bases on J, and the germline ends lie 16 bases apart. Spanning cysteine to phenylalanine, the CDR3 consists of 14 amino acids. The CDR3 DNA has 42 bases and is translated from base 1. This clonotype has only a few counts. Its target antigen remains unknown. No qualities accompany the bases; no much larger clone lies one base away. What the work shows at the level of the full study, not this receptor alone: Computational filtering was needed because FACS-sorted repertoires could contain abundant contaminating clonotypes from the bulk population. A small fraction of clonotypes showed up in both the CD4 and CD8 compartments, probably as a result of convergent recombination. The secondary T-cell response was found to be weaker but faster than the primary response, with a peak reached on day 5 rather than on day 15. Because the study included only a couple of donors, the extent to which the findings can be generalized is limited. Most clones expanded after primary vaccination (almost 98% of CD4 and around nine tenths of CD8) were re-detected after the booster, suggesting that broad memory maintenance occurred.

The label giving this sample's treatment or condition can be read as: live attenuated yellow fever vaccine strain. A standard Ficoll-Paque protocol was used to isolate PBMCs from peripheral blood. Dynabeads CD4 and CD8 positive selection kits were used to isolate CD4 and CD8 T-cell fractions. RNA was extracted with TriZol from bulk PBMCs, CD4 and CD8 fractions, and dextramer-positive and dextramer-negative fractions. Sequencing was performed on CD8+ T cells sorted from PBMCs, taken 45 days after the yellow fever booster vaccination. The V and J genes are TRBV9 and TRBJ2-7; tentative D gene TRBD2, with 5 bases matching. The receptor was isolated from a man in his late teens or twenties who received the YFV17D yellow fever vaccine. The bases are TGTGCCAGCAGTCCAGGCCTGGGAGTATACGAGCAGTACTTC. This encodes CASSPGLGVYEQYF.